A single sample is the source of the 26 T cell receptor beta chains below, sequenced in a study of blood T cells in healthy people across ages. A second about 6 to 12 cycle PCR used barcoded and J-beta primers. TCRdb reanalysed the 5' RACE reads using MiXCR and keeps one entry per CDR3 protein. The sample includes under 800,000 distinct CDR3 sequences, 20% to 25% of them seen just once. Sequencing was performed on blood. Receptors originate from a man between 65 and 85 years old in good health.

This clonotype was observed at least ten times. V gene TRBV6-2 or TRBV6-3 combines with J gene TRBJ2-7; TRBD1 aligns across 8 bases. J gave up 2 bases and V 8 bases, and 14 bases lay outside the gene matches. Germline lookup yields CDR1 MNHEY and CDR2 SVGEGT. There are 16 residues in the CDR3. This chain's CDR3 is CASGPRTGIGPYEQYF. CDR3 bases: TGTGCCAGCGGACCTCGGACAGGGATTGGGCCCTACGAGCAGTACTTC.

This clonotype was picked up a small number of times. This CDR3 is CASSFLGLADKYTQYF. The CDR3 region has the DNA TGTGCCAGCAGTTTCCTAGGACTAGCGGACAAGTACACCCAGTACTTC. The rearrangement links TRBV28 to TRBJ2-5, with 10 bases fitting TRBD2. The CDR3 consists of 16 residues. Germline-derived CDR1 and CDR2 are MDHEN and SYDVKM. V shed 3 bases, J shed 8 bases, and the junction held 12 bases outside the gene matches. Full variable domain (rest looked up from reference TRBV28 and TRBJ2-5): DVKVTQSSRYLVKRTGEKVFLECVQDMDHENMFWYRQDPGLGLRLIYFSYDVKMKEKGDIPEGYSVSREKKERFSLILESASTNQTSMYLCASSFLGLADKYTQYFGPGTRLLVL.

In its sample, this clonotype was seen many times. The chain has TRBV19 and TRBJ2-5; 7 bases match TRBD2. Judging by the DNA end, TRBJ2-7 fits better; the J call may be wrong. The CDR3 contains 13 residues. The germline gives CDR1 LNHDA, CDR2 SQIVND (reference sequence). The CDR3 sequence: CASSASGIYEQYF. The DNA for the CDR3 is TGTGCCAGTTCGGCTAGCGGAATATACGAGCAGTACTTC.

A remark on this clonotype: This sequence may be a read error, since a much larger clone differs from it by one base. This chain uses TRBV5-1 with TRBJ2-6, with 10 nucleotides matching TRBD1. This CDR3 is 18 amino acids long. Germline V gene sequence: CDR1 SGHRS, CDR2 YFSETQ. CDR3: CASNLRTGGSTGANVLTF. CDR3 nucleotide sequence: TGCGCCAGCAACTTGCGGACAGGGGGATCGACTGGGGCCAACGTCCTGACTTTC.

In regard to this clonotype: An end of the junction differs from the germline gene, which may be a read error. The chain is built from TRBV12-3 or TRBV12-4 and TRBJ1-1; a weak D match, TRBD1 (5 bases). There are 11 residues in the CDR3. The CDR3, as DNA: TGTGCTAGCAAGTGGGGACCTGAAGCTTTCTTT. Amino acid sequence: CASKWGPEAFF.

The chain has TRBV7-9 and TRBJ1-6, with D possibly TRBD1 on 6 matching bases. Trimming pared 5 bases from V and 9 bases from J, leaving 20 bases between. The CDR3 has 16 residues. Per the germline V gene, CDR1 is SEHNR and CDR2 is FQNEAQ (reference sequence). The CDR3 sequence is CASSPYTGGASSPLHF. CDR3 in DNA: TGTGCCAGCAGCCCTTATACGGGGGGCGCCAGTTCACCCCTCCACTTT.

This chain uses TRBV20-1 with TRBJ1-6; 10 nucleotides match TRBD1. Germline V gene sequence: CDR1 DFQATT, CDR2 SNEGSKA (reference sequence). The J segment lost 8 bases and the V segment lost 6 bases, leaving 13 bases of the junction unmatched. There are 16 residues in the CDR3. CDR3 loop: CSARGRLGTGDSPLHF. The CDR3 DNA follows: TGCAGTGCCCGAGGCCGATTGGGGACAGGGGATTCACCCCTCCACTTT.

This clonotype has more than one count but fewer than ten. The rearrangement links TRBV7-9 to TRBJ2-5; TRBD1 agrees at 7 bases. CDR1 and CDR2 from the germline V gene are SEHNR and FQNEAQ (reference sequence). The CDR3 length is 15 residues. With V trimmed by 5 bases and J by 11 bases, 17 bases remained unmatched. The CDR3 DNA reads TGTGCCAGCAGCCCTTCAGGGACAGCTATTACGGGGCAGTACTTC. Translation gives CASSPSGTAITGQYF.

This chain uses TRBV20-1 with TRBJ2-3, with D tentatively TRBD1 (5 bases). CDR3 length equals 14 residues. Germline V gene sequence: CDR1 DFQATT, CDR2 SNEGSKA (reference sequence). Trimming removed 3 bases from V and 2 bases from J, with 12 bases in between. CDR3 bases: TGCAGTGCTAGCCAGGGTTCTCACACAGATACGCAGTATTTT. Its protein product is CSASQGSHTDTQYF.

The V call is TRBV7-2, the J call TRBJ2-5, with 9 bases that match TRBD2. Judging by the DNA end, TRBJ2-1 fits better; the J call may be wrong. Germline loops: CDR1 SGHTA, CDR2 FQGNSA. This CDR3 is built from 15 residues. DNA of the CDR3: TGTGCCAGCAGCTTCGGGACTAGCAGATACAATGAGCAGTTCTTC. Translation gives CASSFGTSRYNEQFF.

Only a few counts were recorded for this clonotype. The V gene is TRBV9, the J gene TRBJ2-1; D may be TRBD1 or TRBD2 (5 bases each). Germline values: CDR1 SGDLS, CDR2 YYNGEE. Trimming stripped 6 bases from V and 4 bases from J, with 23 bases between. This CDR3 contains 17 residues. The CDR3 DNA is TGTGCCAGCACCGTCAGCGGATACGGGGCCCTTTACAATGAGCAGTTCTTC. Its translation: CASTVSGYGALYNEQFF.

This chain links TRBV18 with TRBJ2-5; D perhaps matches TRBD1 (5 bases). Near its end, the DNA agrees better with TRBJ2-7, so the J call may be wrong. Germline V lookup: CDR1 KGHSH, CDR2 LQKENI. This CDR3 is built from 13 residues. CDR3 bases: TGTGCCAGCTCACCTCAAGGAGACAGCGAGCAGTACTTC. Translation gives CASSPQGDSEQYF.

This clonotype appeared a few times. The rearrangement joins TRBV7-3 to TRBJ1-1, with D tentatively TRBD1 (5 bases). CDR1 is SGHTA and CDR2 is FQGTGA in the germline V gene. Trimming stripped 6 bases from V and 1 base from J, with 18 bases between. CDR3 length: 16 amino acids. Written as DNA, the CDR3 is TGTGCCAGCAGTCCTAGCGGGGGGATGAGGAACACTGAAGCTTTCTTT. Protein product: CASSPSGGMRNTEAFF.

The chain recombines TRBV6-5 with TRBJ2-7; maybe TRBD1 (6 bases). Trimming removed 8 bases from V and 2 bases from J, with 16 bases in between. The CDR3 has 14 amino acids. Germline CDR1 is MNHEY and CDR2 is SVGAGI. CDR3 in amino acids: CASGPTGPTYEQYF. DNA of the CDR3: TGTGCCAGCGGTCCGACAGGACCAACCTACGAGCAGTACTTC.

With respect to this clonotype: A read error may produce the germline difference seen at one junction end. The chain couples TRBV20-1 to TRBJ2-2; 10 nucleotides agree with TRBD1. This CDR3 spans 17 amino acids. Germline CDR1 is DFQATT and CDR2 is SNEGSKA (reference sequence). The CDR3 is CNARDLSRQGATGELFF. CDR3 coding DNA: TGCAATGCTAGAGATTTATCCCGACAGGGGGCTACGGGGGAGCTGTTTTTT.

This clonotype was picked up a small number of times. This chain links TRBV5-6 with TRBJ2-2; 9 bases fit TRBD2. Unmatched junction bases numbered 1, after V lost 3 bases and J lost 1 base. Germline V gene data show CDR1 as SGHDT and CDR2 as YYEEEE. The CDR3 consists of 15 residues. Written as DNA, the CDR3 is TGTGCCAGCAGCTCACTAGCGGGGAACACCGGGGAGCTGTTTTTT. This sequence encodes CASSSLAGNTGELFF. Looking up the rest from reference TRBV5-6 and TRBJ2-2 gives the full variable domain: DAGVTQSPTHLIKTRGQQVTLRCSPKSGHDTVSWYQQALGQGPQFIFQYYEEEERQRGNFPDRFSGHQFPNYSSELNVNALLLGDSALYLCASSSLAGNTGELFFGEGSRLTVL.

In its sample, this clonotype was seen a few times. The gene calls are TRBV12-3 or TRBV12-4 and TRBJ1-2, with 10 bases lining up with TRBD1. The CDR3 contains 15 residues. Trimming at V came to 6 bases and at J to 2 bases, leaving 6 bases not matched to a gene. CDR3 nucleotides: TGTGCCAGCAGCCCCGCGGGACAGGGGAACTATGGCTACACCTTC. Translated, it gives CASSPAGQGNYGYTF.

This clonotype was observed a handful of times. The chain carries TRBV3-1 and TRBJ2-3, with 9 bases aligning to TRBD2. The trim removed 0 bases at V and 1 base at J, leaving 5 bases unmatched. Germline CDR1 LGHDT, CDR2 YNNKEL (reference sequence). The CDR3 loop spans 17 amino acids. The CDR3, as DNA: TGTGCCAGCAGCCAAGATAGCGGGAGCGTCGGCACAGATACGCAGTATTTT. It codes for CASSQDSGSVGTDTQYF.

This clonotype was seen a handful of times. One end of the junction varies from germline; a read error may be responsible. This chain links TRBV2 with TRBJ2-1; 9 bases align to TRBD2. Germline assignment: CDR1 SNHLY and CDR2 FYNNEI. The CDR3 has 15 amino acids. The CDR3 DNA follows: TGTGCCAGCAGTGGGGGGCTAGCGGGGTACAATGGGCAGTTCTTC. It encodes CASSGGLAGYNGQFF.

This clonotype has a single count. CDR3: CASSQDPATGGGAFF. The CDR3 DNA reads TGTGCCAGCAGCCAAGACCCAGCCACAGGGGGCGGGGCTTTCTTT. The chain carries TRBV3-1 and TRBJ1-1; 9 positions agree with TRBD1. The length of the CDR3 is 15 residues. CDR1 LGHDT and CDR2 YNNKEL come from the germline V gene (reference sequence). J gave up 11 bases and V 0 bases, and 10 bases lay outside the gene matches.

In this sample, this clonotype turned up a few times. The gene calls are TRBV19 and TRBJ2-1, with a weak D call TRBD1 (7 bases). This CDR3 is built from 16 residues. Trimming left V 3 bases short and J 2 bases short, with 14 bases between. CDR1 LNHDA and CDR2 SQIVND come from the germline V gene (reference sequence). CDR3 sequence (DNA): TGTGCCAGTAGTATTCAAGGGGGCGGGGCCTACAATGAGCAGTTCTTC. This gives the protein CASSIQGGGAYNEQFF. The full variable domain, with the rest looked up from reference TRBV19 and TRBJ2-1, is DGGITQSPKYLFRKEGQNVTLSCEQNLNHDAMYWYRQDPGQGLRLIYYSQIVNDFQKGDIAEGYSVSREKKESFPLTVTSAQKNPTAFYLCASSIQGGGAYNEQFFGPGTRLTVL.

A few counts support this clonotype. V is TRBV5-1 and J is TRBJ2-1, with 7 bases aligning to TRBD1. CDR1 SGHRS and CDR2 YFSETQ come from the germline V gene. With 4 bases clipped from V and 0 bases from J, the junction kept 1 base outside the gene matches. The CDR3 is made up of 14 amino acids. The chain's CDR3 is CASSGQASYNEQFF. Here the CDR3 DNA reads TGCGCCAGCAGCGGACAGGCCTCCTACAATGAGCAGTTCTTC.

The table lists this clonotype with a few counts. V usage is TRBV20-1 and J usage is TRBJ2-5; 10 positions match TRBD1. The length of the CDR3 is 13 residues. CDR1 and CDR2 (germline): DFQATT, SNEGSKA (reference sequence). Unmatched junction bases numbered 6, after V lost 6 bases and J lost 5 bases. The CDR3 DNA reads TGCAGTGCCACGGGACAGGGGTCCGAGACCCAGTACTTC. Its translation is CSATGQGSETQYF.

Regarding this clonotype: The germline gene is not matched at one end of the junction; a read error may be the cause. The chain carries TRBV2 and TRBJ2-1; 7 positions agree with TRBD1. The CDR3 contains 15 residues. Germline V gene data show CDR1 as SNHLY and CDR2 as FYNNEI. The DNA for the CDR3 is TGTGCCAGCAGAAATAGACAGGGCTCCTACAATGAGCAGCTCTTC. This codes for CASRNRQGSYNEQLF.

The chain couples TRBV6-2 or TRBV6-3 to TRBJ2-4; D is possibly TRBD1 (6 bases). Germline CDR1 reads MNHEY; CDR2 reads SVGEGT. CDR3 length: 14 residues. Between the trimmed V and J ends, which lost 6 bases and 2 bases, there was a span of 11 bases. CDR3 nucleotide sequence: TGTGCCAGCAGCTGGACAGACACCAAAAACATTCAGTACTTC. Its protein product is CASSWTDTKNIQYF.

This clonotype appeared a few times. The gene calls are TRBV2 and TRBJ1-3; D gene unclear. This CDR3 region has 16 residues. Trimming removed 1 base from V and 0 bases from J, with 10 bases in between. Germline-derived CDR1 and CDR2 are SNHLY and FYNNEI. CDR3 sequence: CASSEGTGNSGNTIYF. DNA of the CDR3: TGTGCCAGCAGTGAAGGGACGGGAAACTCTGGAAACACCATATATTTT.